This T cell receptor (beta chain) stems from a study of identifying expanded T cells in peripheral blood. Study-wide findings and caveats: Two-week clone count variance significantly increased as total template count grew.

Notes on this clone: Its target is unknown.

Profiled with immunoSEQ multiplex PCR; TCRdb holds only in-frame clones, not every one. The sample yields tens of thousands of clones, approximately 85% seen once. Collection occurred without any documented infections or immune events in donors. The sequence was obtained from a person aged 18 to 69 in good health. Sequenced material: blood.

The CDR3 here is CASSWGRDYTF. CDR3 sequence (DNA): TGTGCCAGCAGCTGGGGGAGGGACTACACCTTC. The chain carries TRBV5-6 and TRBJ1-2; maybe TRBD1 (5 bases). Germline V CDR1 and CDR2: SGHDT, YYEEEE. The CDR3 covers 11 residues. V was shortened by 3 bases and J by 10 bases, with 10 bases between the two germline ends.